The 19 T cell receptor beta chains below come from one sample, sequenced in a study of shared clonotypes between healthy human individuals (dated by TCRdb to 2020 to 2021). Library construction relied on the immunoSEQ multiplex PCR assay. TCRdb provides this immuneACCESS table in a form limited to in-frame rearrangements. Some clones are lacking; in checked studies, under half of them reflect an unresolved V gene, and why the rest are absent is not known. The sample records some 2,500,000 clones, approximately 94% of which are singletons. The ten largest clones add up to more than 0.35% of the sample. The sequencing input was naive CD4+ T cells from PBMCs. The cell subset or site label corresponds to: CD45RA+ positively selected. Receptors were obtained from a man aged 18-30 years in good health. Some clones in this sample may be carry-over from other donors' samples.

Concerning this clone itself: Other DNA sequences in this sample translate to the same CDR3. The rearrangement links TRBV30 to TRBJ1-1, with D uncertain. The germline gives CDR1 GTSNPN, CDR2 SVGIG (reference sequence). With 2 bases removed from V and 5 bases from J, the gap between germline ends came to 3 bases. The CDR3 is 10 residues long. Here the CDR3 reads CAWSRTEAFF. CDR3 coding DNA: TGTGCCTGGAGTCGTACTGAAGCTTTCTTT. The full variable domain, in which reference TRBV30 and TRBJ1-1 provide the parts outside the CDR3, is SQTIHQWPATLVQPVGSPLSLECTVEGTSNPNLYWYRQAAGRGLQLLFYSVGIGQISSEVPQNLSASRPQDRQFILSSKKLLLSDSGFYLCAWSRTEAFFGQGTRLTVV.

Points on this clone: At the DNA level, this CDR3 is encoded by other sequences in the same sample as well. The chain employs TRBV6-5 and TRBJ2-7; 7 bases agree with TRBD2. The CDR3 spans 14 residues. After removal of 2 bases from V and 4 bases from J, the junction contained 5 bases not matched to a gene. Germline V gene lookup returns CDR1 MNHEY and CDR2 SVGAGI. The CDR3 region is CASSYLGGSYEQYF. Written as DNA, the CDR3 is TGTGCCAGCAGTTACCTCGGCGGGAGTTACGAGCAGTACTTC.

Concerning this clone itself: The same CDR3 also results from other DNA sequences found in this sample. The chain recombines TRBV27 with TRBJ2-3, with D perhaps matching TRBD2 (5 bases). Trimming took off 2 bases at V and 5 bases at J, with 5 bases between the two ends. This CDR3 has 12 amino acids. Germline V gives CDR1 MNHEY, CDR2 SMNVEV (reference sequence). For the CDR3, the DNA is TGTGCCAGCAGTTTACGGGGAGATACGCAGTATTTT. It specifies CASSLRGDTQYF.

The chain is built from TRBV5-6 and TRBJ1-1; 7 bases are shared with TRBD1. Unmatched junction bases numbered 4, after V lost 3 bases and J lost 2 bases. Germline V gene sequence: CDR1 SGHDT, CDR2 YYEEEE. This CDR3 spans 14 amino acids. CDR3 residues: CASSWGQLNTEAFF. In DNA, the CDR3 is TGTGCCAGCAGCTGGGGACAGTTAAACACTGAAGCTTTCTTT.

The chain uses TRBV2 and TRBJ1-2, with D possibly TRBD1 on 5 matching bases. The germline gives CDR1 SNHLY, CDR2 FYNNEI. The CDR3 is 14 residues long. The V gene lost 4 bases and the J gene lost 4 bases, with 13 bases spanning the gap. The CDR3 protein is CASSGPGAAYGYTF. In DNA, the CDR3 is TGTGCCAGCAGTGGACCCGGGGCAGCCTATGGCTACACCTTC.

V and J are TRBV27 and TRBJ2-5; 8 bases fit TRBD2. V shed 6 bases and J 5 bases; nucleotides not matched to a gene: 11. The CDR3 is 15 residues long. Germline V CDR1 and CDR2: MNHEY, SMNVEV (reference sequence). The CDR3 loop is CASSLRAGAYETQYF. The CDR3 DNA sequence: TGTGCCAGCAGCCTACGAGCGGGAGCTTATGAGACCCAGTACTTC.

The rearrangement uses TRBV5-1 and TRBJ1-1, with unresolved D. The CDR3 runs 15 residues. Trimming cost V 4 bases and J 3 bases, with 16 bases left between them. Looked up from germline, CDR1 is SGHRS and CDR2 is YFSETQ. The CDR3 loop is CASSPTVGMHTEAFF. Written as DNA, the CDR3 is TGCGCCAGCAGCCCTACCGTAGGGATGCACACTGAAGCTTTCTTT.

This clone was seen once. The sample has other DNA sequences that encode this CDR3 too. The chain combines TRBV2 with TRBJ2-1, with 7 bases fitting TRBD2. V shed 6 bases, J shed 2 bases, and the junction held 4 bases outside the gene matches. Germline CDR1 is SNHLY and CDR2 is FYNNEI. This CDR3 contains 14 residues. The chain's CDR3 is CASSTGLAYNEQFF. The DNA of the CDR3 is TGTGCCAGCAGCACCGGACTAGCCTACAATGAGCAGTTCTTC.

V gene TRBV2 combines with J gene TRBJ1-4; D gene ambiguous. Trimming cost V 7 bases and J 6 bases, with 12 bases left between them. The CDR3 runs to 13 residues. Looked up from germline, CDR1 is SNHLY and CDR2 is FYNNEI. The CDR3 is CASNVERDEKLFF. CDR3 nucleotides: TGTGCCAGCAATGTGGAAAGGGATGAAAAACTGTTTTTT.

The gene calls are TRBV5-1 and TRBJ2-6; TRBD1 matches at 9 bases. Germline assignment: CDR1 SGHRS and CDR2 YFSETQ. The CDR3 length is 15 residues. V dropped 4 bases and J dropped 4; count of bases not matched to a gene: 3. The CDR3 DNA follows: TGCGCCAGCAGCATACAGGGGGCAGGGGCCAACGTCCTGACTTTC. Translated, it gives CASSIQGAGANVLTF. The whole variable domain, filled in from reference TRBV5-1 and TRBJ2-6, reads KAGVTQTPRYLIKTRGQQVTLSCSPISGHRSVSWYQQTPGQGLQFLFEYFSETQRNKGNFPGRFSGRQFSNSRSEMNVSTLELGDSALYLCASSIQGAGANVLTFGAGSRLTVL.

V and J are TRBV7-3 and TRBJ2-1; 7 bases are shared with TRBD2. Germline CDR1 SGHTA, CDR2 FQGTGA. The CDR3 extends over 13 amino acids. J lost 5 bases, V lost 7 bases, and 5 bases had no gene match. In nucleotides, the CDR3 is TGTGCCAGCAAGCGGGACCCGGACAATGAGCAGTTCTTC. Translated: CASKRDPDNEQFF.

The chain carries TRBV15 and TRBJ2-5; 9 bases agree with TRBD2. J lost 2 bases, V lost 1 base, and 2 bases had no gene match. This CDR3 spans 15 amino acids. Germline V CDR1 and CDR2: LNHNV, YYDKDF (reference sequence). The CDR3, as DNA: TGTGCCACCAGCAGAGTGACTAGCGGACAAGAGACCCAGTACTTC. It translates to CATSRVTSGQETQYF.

V is TRBV28 and J is TRBJ2-7, with 9 positions matching TRBD2. The CDR3 runs 12 residues. Germline V gene sequence: CDR1 MDHEN, CDR2 SYDVKM. The junction had 4 bases not matched to a gene; V was cut back by 6 bases and J by 7 bases. DNA for the CDR3: TGTGCCAGCAGCCCTAGCGGGGAAGAGCAGTACTTC. Its protein product is CASSPSGEEQYF.

In regard to this clone: Different DNA sequences within this sample yield the same CDR3. V usage is TRBV20-1 and J usage is TRBJ1-2; D ambiguous. The germline V gene encodes CDR1 DFQATT and CDR2 SNEGSKA (reference sequence). The CDR3 has 11 residues. The V end was cut by 0 bases, the J end by 7 bases, with 6 bases between. DNA for the CDR3: TGCAGTGCTAGAGATAGGAGTGGCTACACCTTC. Residues: CSARDRSGYTF.

The chain carries TRBV10-2 and TRBJ2-7, with unresolved D. V lost 0 bases and J 9 bases, leaving 12 bases between the germline ends. The CDR3 length is 13 residues. Germline CDR1 reads WSHSY; CDR2 reads SAAADI. The CDR3 loop is CASSESSFLTQYF. The CDR3 region has the DNA TGCGCCAGCAGTGAGTCTTCCTTCCTCACGCAGTACTTC.

The chain links TRBV7-2 to TRBJ2-1, with TRBD2 identical over 7 bases. The germline gives CDR1 SGHTA, CDR2 FQGNSA. J gave up 5 bases and V 4 bases, and 14 bases lay outside the gene matches. CDR3 length equals 17 residues. The CDR3 DNA reads TGTGCCAGCAGCTCGCCCCGGGGCGGGAGAAGGGACAATGAGCAGTTCTTC. Translating gives CASSSPRGGRRDNEQFF.

J is TRBJ2-7 and V is TRBV5-1; the match to TRBD2 covers 9 bases. V gave up 4 bases and J gave up 1 base; unmatched junction bases: 12. The CDR3 length is 17 residues. Germline loops: CDR1 SGHRS, CDR2 YFSETQ. The CDR3 sequence: CASSARGRSGRSYEQYF. The DNA for the CDR3 is TGCGCCAGCAGCGCCAGGGGACGGAGCGGGAGGTCCTACGAGCAGTACTTC. Drawing the rest from reference TRBV5-1 and TRBJ2-7, the complete variable domain is KAGVTQTPRYLIKTRGQQVTLSCSPISGHRSVSWYQQTPGQGLQFLFEYFSETQRNKGNFPGRFSGRQFSNSRSEMNVSTLELGDSALYLCASSARGRSGRSYEQYFGPGTRLTVT.

The gene calls are TRBV28 and TRBJ2-6, with unresolved D. The germline V and J ends were trimmed by 6 bases and 2 bases, with 5 bases remaining between them. This CDR3 has 13 residues. The germline V gene encodes CDR1 MDHEN and CDR2 SYDVKM. CDR3 sequence (DNA): TGTGCCAGCAGGGTAGCTGGGGCCAACGTCCTGACTTTC. Translation: CASRVAGANVLTF.

This clone was counted a single time. The chain combines TRBV10-3 with TRBJ1-3, with D tentatively TRBD1 (5 bases). Germline loops: CDR1 ENHRY, CDR2 SYGVKD. V was cut by 3 bases and J by 2 bases, with 5 bases left in between. This CDR3 comprises 13 residues. The DNA for the CDR3 is TGTGCCATCAGTGAAGGGGCTGGAAACACCATATATTTT. Amino acid sequence: CAISEGAGNTIYF.